The 27 T cell receptor beta chains in this list originate from one sample, sequenced in a study of OX40 agonist ivuxolimab in advanced cancers. The library relied on the immunoSEQ multiplex PCR assay. Not all clones reach the TCRdb copy of this immuneACCESS table, which keeps in-frame sequences only. Checked studies attribute under half of the gap to unresolved V genes and leave the rest unexplained. The sample contains roughly 32,000 clones, about four fifths of them found a single time. The ten largest clones represent roughly 2.7% of the sample. The source was CD4+ or CD8+ T cells sorted from blood, collected in a trial of the OX40 agonist ivuxolimab. The receptors were sampled from an adult with an advanced solid tumor such as melanoma, head and neck, liver or kidney cancer.

V gene TRBV5-1 combines with J gene TRBJ2-7, with TRBD2 matching 7 bases. This CDR3 has 15 residues. Germline V gene sequence: CDR1 SGHRS, CDR2 YFSETQ. Trimming removed 4 bases from V and 2 bases from J; junction bases left unmatched: 9. CDR3 loop: CASSPYVSGPYEQYF. DNA for the CDR3: TGCGCCAGCAGCCCCTACGTTAGCGGGCCCTACGAGCAGTACTTC.

The chain links TRBV7-8 to TRBJ2-7; possibly TRBD1 or TRBD2 for D (5 bases each). This CDR3 spans 14 amino acids. V was clipped by 0 bases and J by 5 bases, with 11 bases between them. Germline assignment: CDR1 SGHVS and CDR2 FQNEAQ. The CDR3 spells CASSLASQGHEQYF. DNA for the CDR3: TGTGCCAGCAGCTTAGCTAGCCAGGGACACGAGCAGTACTTC.

The CDR3 DNA reads TGTGCCACCAGCAGAGATGGGTTTCTGGGGGGCTACACCTTC. It encodes CATSRDGFLGGYTF. The chain combines TRBV15 with TRBJ1-2; D call uncertain. Germline CDR1 reads LNHNV; CDR2 reads YYDKDF (reference sequence). The V end was cut by 0 bases, the J end by 8 bases, with 13 bases between. This CDR3 is built from 14 residues.

This chain uses TRBV6-5 with TRBJ2-3; the D gene is possibly TRBD1 (6 bases). Germline loops: CDR1 MNHEY, CDR2 SVGAGI. V was clipped by 4 bases and J by 2 bases, with 10 bases between them. This CDR3 is 14 amino acids long. The CDR3 spells CASSLTGYTDTQYF. CDR3 DNA: TGTGCCAGCAGTTTAACAGGGTACACAGATACGCAGTATTTT.

The V gene is TRBV7-2, the J gene TRBJ1-6, with no clear D. This CDR3 has 14 amino acids. Trimming stripped 5 bases from V and 4 bases from J, with 9 bases between. In germline, CDR1 is SGHTA, CDR2 FQGNSA. As DNA, the CDR3 is TGTGCCAGCAGCACGGTTGATTATAATTCACCCCTCCACTTT. Protein: CASSTVDYNSPLHF.

This clone was detected only once. J is TRBJ2-3 and V is TRBV4-1; weak D call: TRBD2 (5 bases). Germline lookup yields CDR1 MGHRA and CDR2 YSYEKL. The CDR3 contains 15 residues. Trimming pared 8 bases from V and 4 bases from J, leaving 19 bases between. The CDR3 loop reads CASQQQWAGADTQYF. Here the CDR3 DNA reads TGCGCCAGCCAACAACAGTGGGCGGGCGCAGATACGCAGTATTTT.

The chain recombines TRBV6-6 with TRBJ1-4; D unclear. The CDR3 loop spans 14 amino acids. Trimming shortened V by 2 bases and J by 8 bases, and 12 bases separated the two germline ends. In germline, CDR1 is MNHNY, CDR2 SVGAGI (reference sequence). The CDR3 bases are TGTGCCAGCAGTTACAGGAGGGTTGGGGAAAAACTGTTTTTT. This codes for CASSYRRVGEKLFF.

This clone was recorded once. The rearrangement links TRBV19 to TRBJ1-4, with D unresolved. The CDR3 consists of 12 residues. CDR1 and CDR2 (germline): LNHDA, SQIVND (reference sequence). The V end was cut by 7 bases, the J end by 4 bases, with 7 bases between. The CDR3 region is CASKVRNEKLFF. DNA for the CDR3: TGTGCCAGTAAAGTGCGTAATGAAAAACTGTTTTTT.

The gene calls are TRBV27 and TRBJ2-1, with 7 bases matching TRBD2. The germline gives CDR1 MNHEY, CDR2 SMNVEV (reference sequence). The V and J ends lost 4 bases and 5 bases, in that order; junction bases with no gene match: 2. This CDR3 comprises 13 residues. The CDR3 DNA reads as TGTGCCAGCAGTTGGACTAGAAACAATGAGCAGTTCTTC. This codes for CASSWTRNNEQFF.

This clone is medium-sized within its sample. The chain combines TRBV4-3 with TRBJ1-6, with D unclear. V was shortened by 2 bases and J by 10 bases, with 9 bases between the two germline ends. This CDR3 is 13 amino acids long. In germline, CDR1 is LGHNA, CDR2 YSLEER. CDR3 loop: CASSQIEDSPLHF. The CDR3 DNA reads TGCGCCAGCAGCCAAATTGAGGACTCACCCCTCCACTTT.

The chain combines TRBV30 with TRBJ1-2; a weak D match, TRBD1 (6 bases). CDR1 and CDR2 (germline): GTSNPN, SVGIG (reference sequence). The CDR3 extends over 15 amino acids. Deletions cut 3 bases from V and 8 bases from J, with 22 bases between. In DNA form, the CDR3 reads TGTGCCTGGAGCGTATCCGGGACAACCGGGCGGGGCTACACCTTC. Protein product: CAWSVSGTTGRGYTF.

The chain joins TRBV7-2 to TRBJ1-2; the D gene is possibly TRBD1 (6 bases). V was trimmed by 5 bases and J by 8 bases, leaving 21 bases between them. Germline lookup yields CDR1 SGHTA and CDR2 FQGNSA. This CDR3 has 15 residues. The CDR3 DNA is TGTGCCAGCAGCCCCCTACAGGGAGTAGGCTTCGGCTACACCTTC. It yields the protein CASSPLQGVGFGYTF.

This chain uses TRBV25-1 with TRBJ2-2, with a weak D call TRBD2 (6 bases). Germline CDR1 and CDR2: MGHDK and SYGVNS. The CDR3 contains 16 residues. Between the trimmed V and J ends, which lost 5 bases and 3 bases, there was a span of 16 bases. CDR3 in DNA: TGTGCCAGCAGTCGCCAGGCGGGAAGGGACACCGGGGAGCTGTTTTTT. It codes for CASSRQAGRDTGELFF.

The chain combines TRBV7-2 with TRBJ2-3; 8 bases map to TRBD2. CDR3 length: 13 amino acids. The germline CDR1 and CDR2 sequences are SGHTA and FQGNSA. Trimming cost V 8 bases and J 3 bases; bases outside gene matches: 4. The CDR3 sequence is CASVSGGTDTQYF. DNA for the CDR3: TGTGCCAGCGTATCGGGGGGGACAGATACGCAGTATTTT.

The chain couples TRBV4-2 to TRBJ2-6; 11 nucleotides agree with TRBD1. This CDR3 comprises 18 residues. Germline V gene lookup returns CDR1 LGHNA and CDR2 YNFKEQ. With 5 bases clipped from V and 0 bases from J, the junction kept 6 bases outside the gene matches. The CDR3 spells CASSEPGTGGSGANVLTF. In nucleotides, the CDR3 is TGTGCCAGCAGCGAACCCGGGACAGGGGGCTCTGGGGCCAACGTCCTGACTTTC.

The V call is TRBV27, the J call TRBJ2-3; TRBD1 agrees at 7 bases. CDR1 MNHEY and CDR2 SMNVEV come from the germline V gene (reference sequence). This CDR3 is 15 amino acids long. The V segment lost 4 bases and the J segment 3 bases; nucleotides outside the gene matches: 7. Here the CDR3 reads CASSWETGWTDTQYF. Here the CDR3 DNA reads TGTGCCAGCAGTTGGGAGACAGGGTGGACAGATACGCAGTATTTT.

This sequence joins TRBV4-3 and TRBJ2-5; tentative D call: TRBD1 (6 bases). The V end lost 1 base, the J end lost 2 bases, and 11 bases lay between the germline ends. The CDR3 is 15 amino acids. Germline V gene data show CDR1 as LGHNA and CDR2 as YSLEER. The DNA of the CDR3 is TGCGCCAGCAGCCAAGTGGGGACAATGCAAGAGACCCAGTACTTC. This codes for CASSQVGTMQETQYF.

This clone was counted between two and nine times. Other DNA sequences in this sample translate to the same CDR3. The chain recombines TRBV5-1 with TRBJ1-3; D remains unclear. The CDR3 has 15 residues. Germline V lookup: CDR1 SGHRS, CDR2 YFSETQ. Trimming cost V 4 bases and J 0 bases, with 11 bases left between them. CDR3 DNA: TGCGCCAGCAGCCCCCGGACGGACTCTGGAAACACCATATATTTT. Translated, it gives CASSPRTDSGNTIYF.

The CDR3 DNA sequence: TGTGCCAGCCTCAGAGGGGGGCCGGCCTACGAGCAGTACTTC. It yields the protein CASLRGGPAYEQYF. The chain uses TRBV28 and TRBJ2-5, with D perhaps being TRBD1 or TRBD2 (6 bases each). The J call is uncertain, as TRBJ2-7 better fits the DNA end. This CDR3 is built from 14 residues. Germline CDR1 MDHEN, CDR2 SYDVKM.

The CDR3 DNA sequence: TGTGCCAGCAGCCTCACCGGGACAGTGAACACTGAAGCTTTCTTT. Translated: CASSLTGTVNTEAFF. The V call is TRBV5-6, the J call TRBJ1-1; TRBD1 agrees at 7 bases. The CDR3 has 15 amino acids. Germline V gives CDR1 SGHDT, CDR2 YYEEEE. V was clipped by 4 bases and J by 0 bases; unmatched bases: 6.

The chain couples TRBV30 to TRBJ2-5; 9 nucleotides match TRBD2. Germline lookup yields CDR1 GTSNPN and CDR2 SVGIG (reference sequence). CDR3 length equals 14 residues. This CDR3 reads CAQGASGNQETQYF. CDR3 DNA: TGTGCTCAAGGGGCTAGCGGGAACCAAGAGACCCAGTACTTC.

The chain has TRBV13 and TRBJ2-2; TRBD2 might be the D (5 bases). The germline V and J ends were trimmed by 3 bases and 2 bases, with 7 bases remaining between them. The length of the CDR3 is 14 residues. Germline CDR1 and CDR2: PRHDT and FYEKMQ (reference sequence). CDR3 region: CASSFSGNTGELFF. The DNA of the CDR3 is TGTGCCAGCAGCTTCAGCGGCAACACCGGGGAGCTGTTTTTT.

The V call is TRBV5-1, the J call TRBJ1-5; D not certain. V was trimmed by 0 bases and J by 3 bases, leaving 10 bases between them. The CDR3 has 15 residues. The germline V gene has CDR1 SGHRS and CDR2 YFSETQ. CDR3 coding DNA: TGCGCCAGCAGCTTGGGCCAAGGTGACAATCAGCCCCAGCATTTT. Its translation is CASSLGQGDNQPQHF.

V gene TRBV28 combines with J gene TRBJ2-1; the D gene is possibly TRBD1 (5 bases). CDR1 is MDHEN, CDR2 SYDVKM, per germline. There are 15 residues in the CDR3. V lost 4 bases and J 7 bases, leaving 17 bases between the germline ends. The DNA of the CDR3 is TGTGCCAGCAGTTCACATGACAGAGGTAATAATGAGCAGTTCTTC. Amino acid sequence: CASSSHDRGNNEQFF.

This clone turned up a few times. This sequence joins TRBV6-6 and TRBJ1-2; D uncertain. CDR1 and CDR2 from the germline V gene are MNHNY and SVGAGI (reference sequence). V gave up 6 bases and J gave up 4 bases, with 18 bases separating them. The CDR3 extends over 15 amino acids. The CDR3, as DNA: TGTGCCAGCAGCTCCGGTCCCGGAACCCTCTATGGCTACACCTTC. It encodes CASSSGPGTLYGYTF.

This clone has just one count. This chain connects TRBV19 to TRBJ2-5; D possibly corresponds to TRBD2 (6 bases). The V gene's germline CDR1 is LNHDA and CDR2 SQIVND (reference sequence). The CDR3 consists of 15 residues. Trimming left V 0 bases short and J 4 bases short, with 12 bases between. CDR3 loop: CASSIEAGIGETQYF. DNA of the CDR3: TGTGCCAGTAGTATAGAGGCGGGGATAGGAGAGACCCAGTACTTC. The variable domain in full, completed from reference TRBV19 and TRBJ2-5, reads DGGITQSPKYLFRKEGQNVTLSCEQNLNHDAMYWYRQDPGQGLRLIYYSQIVNDFQKGDIAEGYSVSREKKESFPLTVTSAQKNPTAFYLCASSIEAGIGETQYFGPGTRLLVL.

The V call is TRBV5-6, the J call TRBJ2-1; either TRBD1 or TRBD2 may supply D (7 bases each). The germline V gene has CDR1 SGHDT and CDR2 YYEEEE. The CDR3 extends over 16 amino acids. Trimming pared 4 bases from V and 4 bases from J, leaving 18 bases between. The CDR3 spells CASSVQQGGGYNEQFF. The CDR3 DNA follows: TGTGCCAGCAGCGTGCAGCAGGGGGGAGGGTACAATGAGCAGTTCTTC.